This is a list of T cell receptor beta chains from one sample in a study of blood T cell repertoires in COVID-19. Assay: immunoSEQ multiplex PCR; the TCRdb copy retains only in-frame clones and omits some. The table lists some 250,000 clones, more than 75% of them singletons. The sequencing sample was made of peripheral blood. These receptors came from a woman between 35 and 50 years old who had recovered from COVID-19. Both conserved end residues are part of each CDR3. The D gene is left open where the match is weak. Where a row states a size, it is once, few, many or the class of an expanded clone; other rows omit it.

V gene	D gene	clone size	J gene	CDR3 DNA	CDR3 protein
TRBV5-6	-	-	TRBJ1-5	TGTGCCAGCAGCTCGGTGGGGGGGAGCAATCAGCCCCAGCATTTT	CASSSVGGSNQPQHF
TRBV2	-	-	TRBJ2-6	TGTGCCAGCCGGGGAGGGGCCAACGTCCTGACTTTC	CASRGGANVLTF
TRBV18	-	-	TRBJ1-1	TGTGCCAGCTCACCAAGTACAGGCGGATGGAACACTGAAGCTTTCTTT	CASSPSTGGWNTEAFF
TRBV11-3	TRBD2	-	TRBJ2-1	TGTGCCAGCAGCGGGACTAGCCCCTACAATGAGCAGTTCTTC	CASSGTSPYNEQFF
TRBV5-4	-	-	TRBJ1-2	TGTGCCAGCAGCGGACATAGGGGATACACCTTC	CASSGHRGYTF
TRBV28	-	-	TRBJ2-1	TGTGCCAGCAGTCCCCCCGTGTTTTTAACAGGGAGCTCCTACAATGAGCAGTTCTTC	CASSPPVFLTGSSYNEQFF
TRBV3-1/TRBV3-2	-	-	TRBJ1-5	TGTGCCAGCAGCCAAGGCCAGGGCCCCAATCAGCCCCAGCATTTT	CASSQGQGPNQPQHF
TRBV27	-	-	TRBJ2-1	TGTGCCAGCAGCCAAACAAGCAATGAGCAGTTCTTC	CASSQTSNEQFF
TRBV7-2	TRBD2	-	TRBJ2-7	TGTGCCAGCAGCACGGGACTAGCGAGAGAGCAGTACTTC	CASSTGLAREQYF
TRBV9	TRBD2	-	TRBJ2-3	TGTGCCAGCAGCGTAGGAGGCGGGAGTGGTGGCACAGATACGCAGTATTTT	CASSVGGGSGGTDTQYF
TRBV7-9	TRBD1	-	TRBJ1-2	TGTGCCAGCAGCTTAGGACAGGGCGTGGGGTATGGCTACACCTTC	CASSLGQGVGYGYTF
TRBV18	-	-	TRBJ1-1	TGTGCCAGCTCCCGAGCGGGGGTGAACACTGAAGCTTTCTTT	CASSRAGVNTEAFF
TRBV19	TRBD1	-	TRBJ1-4	TGTGCCACCACCCGGGGAGCAGGGGGGAAGGAAAAACTGTTTTTT	CATTRGAGGKEKLFF
TRBV12-3/TRBV12-4	-	-	TRBJ2-7	TGTGCCAGCAGCCCCCCCGGCGGGTACGAGCAGTACTTC	CASSPPGGYEQYF
TRBV15	-	many	TRBJ1-3	TGTGCCACCAGCAGCTCCCAGGGTCTGTTCTCTGGAAACACCATATATTTT	CATSSSQGLFSGNTIYF
TRBV5-1	TRBD2	-	TRBJ2-7	TGCGCCAGCAGCCCCCGGGGGTCTAGCGGGAGGGCCGAGCAGTACTTC	CASSPRGSSGRAEQYF
TRBV9	TRBD1	-	TRBJ2-2	TGTGCCAGCAGCGTAGGTCAGGGGGCCGTCGGGGAGCTGTTTTTT	CASSVGQGAVGELFF
TRBV7-2	-	few	TRBJ1-1	TGTGCCAGCAGCTTAGGGAGTAACACTGAAGCTTTCTTT	CASSLGSNTEAFF
TRBV7-8	-	-	TRBJ2-3	TGTGCCAGCAGCTGGGGAGTGGGCACAGATACGCAGTATTTT	CASSWGVGTDTQYF
TRBV7-2	TRBD1	-	TRBJ1-2	TGTGCCAGCAGCTTACCCCGGGGACAGGCCAACTATGGCTACACCTTC	CASSLPRGQANYGYTF
TRBV7-2	TRBD1	-	TRBJ2-2	TGTGCCACACCCAGGACAGGGGCGAACACCGGGGAGCTGTTTTTT	CATPRTGANTGELFF
TRBV29-1	-	-	TRBJ1-1	TGCAGCGTGGGGGGACGGGACACTGAAGCTTTCTTT	CSVGGRDTEAFF
TRBV2	-	-	TRBJ2-5	TGTGCCAGCAGACCCAGCGTCCAAGAGACCCAGTACTTC	CASRPSVQETQYF
TRBV11-2	TRBD2	-	TRBJ2-4	TGTGCCAGCAGCTTAGGCCTAGCGGAAAACATTCAGTACTTC	CASSLGLAENIQYF
TRBV5-6	TRBD1	-	TRBJ2-5	TGTGCCAGCAGCCGGTACAGGGGTGGTCAAGAGACCCAGTACTTC	CASSRYRGGQETQYF